This TCR delta chain was identified during a study of gamma-delta chains in newborns, infants, children. Study-wide context: Microbial exposure reportedly drives polyclonal innate γδ T cell expansion after birth.

TCRdb re-called the reads via CATT. The table lists over 5,000 delta-chain clones, about 14% of them singletons. Germline CDR1 GEAIGNYY, CDR2 EKD. With V trimmed by 0 bases and J by 2 bases, 5 bases remained unmatched. CDR3 length: 15 amino acids. This chain uses TRDV2 with TRDJ1; 7 bases map to TRDD3. Sequences were derived from blood, sampled at baseline. This clonotype was obtained from a child who was a newborn, infant or young child, either healthy, febrile or measles-vaccinated (not recorded which). The CDR3 nucleotides read TGTGCCTGTGACACCGTTGGGGGAAGGACCGATAAACTCATCTTT. It codes for CACDTVGGRTDKLIF.